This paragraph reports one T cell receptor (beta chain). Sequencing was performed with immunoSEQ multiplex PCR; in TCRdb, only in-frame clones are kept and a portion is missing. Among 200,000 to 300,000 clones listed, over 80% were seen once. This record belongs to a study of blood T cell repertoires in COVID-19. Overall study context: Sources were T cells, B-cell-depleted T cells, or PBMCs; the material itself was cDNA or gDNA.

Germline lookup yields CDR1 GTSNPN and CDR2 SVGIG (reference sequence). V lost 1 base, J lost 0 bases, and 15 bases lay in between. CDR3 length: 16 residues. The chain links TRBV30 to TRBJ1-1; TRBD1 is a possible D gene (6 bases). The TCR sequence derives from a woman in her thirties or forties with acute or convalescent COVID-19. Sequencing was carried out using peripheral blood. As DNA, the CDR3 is TGTGCCTGGAGTGCGGGAGGGGGATATATGAACACTGAAGCTTTCTTT. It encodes CAWSAGGGYMNTEAFF. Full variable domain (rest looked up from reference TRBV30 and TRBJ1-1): SQTIHQWPATLVQPVGSPLSLECTVEGTSNPNLYWYRQAAGRGLQLLFYSVGIGQISSEVPQNLSASRPQDRQFILSSKKLLLSDSGFYLCAWSAGGGYMNTEAFFGQGTRLTVV.